The entry that follows covers one T cell receptor beta chain sequence. Per the original methods: The authors estimated nucleated cell counts from reference gene primer amplification. The method was immunoSEQ multiplex PCR; TCRdb's version includes in-frame clones alone and lacks a portion of them. V, J and clone size are those of that table, while D and trimming were read from the DNA. The repertoire has tens of thousands of clones, about 87% of them found once; the top ten carry more than 4%. This CDR3 has 12 residues. Germline V gene sequence: CDR1 SGHNT, CDR2 YENEEA. Trimming removed 5 bases at V and 5 bases at J, with 9 bases between. The sample belongs to a study of blood T cell repertoires in COVID-19. On the study more broadly: Sites in the United States, Italy and Spain provided acute and convalescent COVID-19 samples. In each case, the material was cDNA or gDNA derived from T cells, B-cell-depleted T cells, or PBMCs.

The sequence came from a human donor in a cohort sampled during active COVID-19. The V and J genes are TRBV11-3 and TRBJ2-5; D not resolved. Source material: peripheral blood. CDR3 region: CASSRGRETQYF. The CDR3 DNA sequence: TGTGCCAGCAGCCGCGGCCGGGAGACCCAGTACTTC.